The rows below give T cell receptor beta chains drawn from one sample of a study of cytomegalovirus exposure and HLA in healthy donors. Produced via immunoSEQ multiplex PCR; TCRdb's table is partial and in-frame only. Here the sample spans approximately 120,000 clones, over 75% being singletons. Sequenced sample: PBMCs. These receptors were obtained from a man aged 35-49 years in good health and CMV-seropositive. Both conserved end residues are part of each CDR3. The D gene is left open where the match is weak. Clone size, where shown, is once, few, many, or a class for clones that have expanded.

TRBJ1-5 | - | TRBV4-1 | - | CASSQDLSVNQPQHF | TGCGCCAGCAGCCAAGATCTCAGTGTAAATCAGCCCCAGCATTTT
TRBJ1-2 | - | TRBV28 | TRBD1 | CASSQYRGAANYGYTF | TGTGCCAGCAGCCAATACAGGGGCGCCGCTAACTATGGCTACACCTTC
TRBJ1-2 | - | TRBV6-1 | - | CASSGLAGEHVYTF | TGTGCCAGCAGTGGTTTGGCAGGTGAACATGTCTACACCTTC
TRBJ1-1 | - | TRBV2 | - | CASSKTGGNTEAFF | TGTGCCAGCAGTAAGACAGGTGGGAACACTGAAGCTTTCTTT
TRBJ2-6 | - | TRBV19 | - | CASSMSPTGANVLTF | TGTGCCAGTAGTATGTCGCCTACGGGGGCCAACGTCCTGACTTTC
TRBJ2-1 | - | TRBV6-4 | - | CASSRDSYNEQFF | TGTGCCAGCAGCAGGGACTCCTACAATGAGCAGTTCTTC
TRBJ2-7 | - | TRBV27 | - | CASQGGGGSYEQYF | TGTGCCAGCCAGGGGGGCGGAGGCTCCTACGAGCAGTACTTC
TRBJ2-2 | few | TRBV7-3 | TRBD2 | CASSLLRGTGELFF | TGTGCCAGCAGCTTACTGCGGGGGACCGGGGAGCTGTTTTTT
TRBJ1-2 | - | TRBV21-1 | - | CASSKAEGAKGGQNYGYTF | TGTGCCAGCAGCAAAGCGGAAGGTGCTAAAGGGGGCCAAAACTATGGCTACACCTTC
TRBJ1-4 | - | TRBV2 | TRBD1 | CASKGQRTEKLFF | TGTGCCAGCAAGGGACAGCGTACTGAAAAACTGTTTTTT
TRBJ1-2 | - | TRBV28 | - | CASLANYGYTF | TGTGCCAGCTTGGCCAACTATGGCTACACCTTC
TRBJ1-1 | - | TRBV9 | TRBD1 | CASSLHSGTVNTEAFF | TGTGCCAGCAGCCTTCACTCCGGGACAGTAAACACTGAAGCTTTCTTT
TRBJ2-3 | - | TRBV5-1 | - | CASSRDSRLSTDTQYF | TGCGCCAGCAGCCGGGACTCTCGCCTGAGCACAGATACGCAGTATTTT
TRBJ2-5 | - | TRBV5-6 | - | CASSSEGQKETQYF | TGTGCCAGCAGCTCGGAGGGACAGAAAGAGACCCAGTACTTC
TRBJ2-5 | - | TRBV11-2 | TRBD2 | CASSLDSPLAGVLETQYF | TGTGCCAGCAGCTTAGACTCCCCTCTAGCGGGGGTACTGGAGACCCAGTACTTC
TRBJ1-6 | - | TRBV7-9 | - | CSSSGEALHF | TGTTCCAGCAGCGGGGAGGCCCTCCACTTT
TRBJ2-5 | - | TRBV7-2 | - | CASSFPPLDSTQYF | TGTGCCAGCAGCTTTCCTCCCCTCGACTCGACCCAGTACTTC
TRBJ1-1 | few | TRBV13 | TRBD1 | CASRGRGTGNTEAFF | TGTGCCAGCAGGGGAAGGGGGACAGGGAACACTGAAGCTTTCTTT
TRBJ1-3 | once | TRBV7-9 | TRBD1 | CSSTRTGTESVSGNTIYF | TGTTCCAGCACCAGGACCGGGACAGAATCAGTCTCTGGAAACACCATATATTTT
TRBJ1-5 | - | TRBV27 | TRBD1 | CASSLRQGASNQPQHF | TGTGCCAGCAGTTTGCGGCAGGGGGCATCCAATCAGCCCCAGCATTTT
TRBJ2-7 | - | TRBV11-2 | - | CASSLVLGSTYEQYF | TGTGCCAGCAGCTTAGTTCTAGGATCTACCTACGAGCAGTACTTC
TRBJ1-1 | - | TRBV11-3 | - | CASSLFGRGFVGDTEAFF | TGTGCCAGCAGCTTATTCGGTAGAGGGTTCGTGGGAGACACTGAAGCTTTCTTT
TRBJ1-4 | - | TRBV19 | - | CATKAQPGQTEKLFF | TGTGCCACAAAAGCCCAACCGGGACAAACGGAAAAACTGTTTTTT
TRBJ1-5 | - | TRBV10-3 | - | CAISDGQGSQPQHF | TGTGCCATCAGTGACGGCCAGGGAAGTCAGCCCCAGCATTTT
TRBJ2-7 | - | TRBV13 | - | CASRPPSKDEQYF | TGTGCCAGCAGGCCTCCTAGTAAGGACGAGCAGTACTTC
TRBJ1-1 | - | TRBV14 | TRBD1 | CASSQGQLITEAFF | TGTGCCAGCAGCCAGGGACAGCTGATCACTGAAGCTTTCTTT
TRBJ1-4 | - | TRBV5-6 | - | CASSSLLSSRGFSEKLFF | TGTGCCAGCAGCTCGCTACTCAGTTCCAGGGGTTTTAGTGAAAAACTGTTTTTT
TRBJ2-7 | few | TRBV6-1 | - | CASSEENRLYEQYF | TGTGCCAGCAGTGAAGAAAACAGGCTTTACGAGCAGTACTTC
TRBJ1-2 | medium-sized | TRBV15 | - | CATSRQEYYGYTF | TGTGCCACCAGCAGACAGGAATACTATGGCTACACCTTC